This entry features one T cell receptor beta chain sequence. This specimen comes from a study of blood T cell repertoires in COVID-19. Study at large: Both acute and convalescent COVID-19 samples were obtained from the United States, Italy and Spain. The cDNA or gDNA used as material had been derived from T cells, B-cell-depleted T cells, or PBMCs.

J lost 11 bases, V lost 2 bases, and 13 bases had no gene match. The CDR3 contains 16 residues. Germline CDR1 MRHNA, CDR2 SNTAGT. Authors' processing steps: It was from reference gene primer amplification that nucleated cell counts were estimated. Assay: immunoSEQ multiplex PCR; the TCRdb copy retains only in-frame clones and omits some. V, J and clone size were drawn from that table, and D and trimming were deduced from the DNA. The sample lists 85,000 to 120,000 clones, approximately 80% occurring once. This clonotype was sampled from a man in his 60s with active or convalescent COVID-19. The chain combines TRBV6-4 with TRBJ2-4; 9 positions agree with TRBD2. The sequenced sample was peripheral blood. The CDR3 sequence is CASSDPTEREVFVQYF. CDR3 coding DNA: TGTGCCAGCAGTGACCCTACCGAGCGGGAGGTATTCGTTCAGTACTTC.